This TCR beta chain was obtained from a study of patients and donors after allogeneic stem cell transplantation. TCRdb independently ran MiXCR on the RT-PCR reads; one entry per CDR3 protein. The top ten clones hold about 33% of a sample with 190,000 or so distinct CDR3 sequences, more than 35% of them seen once. V gave up 4 bases and J gave up 3 bases; unmatched junction bases: 11. CDR3 length equals 17 residues. Looked up from germline, CDR1 is MGHRA and CDR2 is YSYEKL. The TCR was taken from a human donor who was either an allogeneic HSCT recipient or a stem cell or donor lymphocyte infusion donor (not recorded which). It is not recorded whose cells these are; they may come from a transplant donor. This chain joins TRBV4-1 and TRBJ2-5; 10 bases agree with TRBD2. The sequenced sample was blood, either unsorted or a sorted T cell fraction (not recorded which). The CDR3 spells CASSLNPGLATEETQYF. CDR3 DNA sequence: TGCGCCAGCAGCCTGAACCCGGGACTAGCGACAGAAGAGACCCAGTACTTC.